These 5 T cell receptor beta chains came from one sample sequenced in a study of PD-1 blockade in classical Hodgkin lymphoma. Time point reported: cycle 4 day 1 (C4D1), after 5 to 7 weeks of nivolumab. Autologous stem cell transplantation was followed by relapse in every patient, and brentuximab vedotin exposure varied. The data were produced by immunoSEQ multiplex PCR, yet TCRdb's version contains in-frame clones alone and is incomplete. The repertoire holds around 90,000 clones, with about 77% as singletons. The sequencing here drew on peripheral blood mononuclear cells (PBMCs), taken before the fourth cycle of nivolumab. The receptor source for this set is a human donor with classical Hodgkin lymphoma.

The CDR3 DNA sequence: TGTGCCAGCAGCACCCGACAGGGTTGGAATCAGCCCCAGCATTTT. This codes for CASSTRQGWNQPQHF. The J gene is TRBJ1-5, the V gene TRBV7-2; 7 bases align to TRBD1. Germline trimming cut 5 bases from V and 4 bases from J; bases unmatched to any gene: 8. The CDR3 covers 15 residues. CDR1 is SGHTA, CDR2 FQGNSA, per germline.

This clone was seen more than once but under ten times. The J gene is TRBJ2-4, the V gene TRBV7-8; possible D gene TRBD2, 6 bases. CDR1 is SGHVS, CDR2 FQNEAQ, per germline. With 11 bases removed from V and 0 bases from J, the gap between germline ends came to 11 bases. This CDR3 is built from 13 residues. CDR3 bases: TGTGCCTCCTCGGGACTAGCCAAAAACATTCAGTACTTC. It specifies CASSGLAKNIQYF.

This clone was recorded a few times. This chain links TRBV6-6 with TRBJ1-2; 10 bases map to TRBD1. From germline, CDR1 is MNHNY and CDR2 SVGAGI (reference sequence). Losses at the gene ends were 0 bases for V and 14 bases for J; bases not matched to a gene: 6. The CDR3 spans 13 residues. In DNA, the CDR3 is TGTGCCAGCAGTTACTCCGGGACAGGGGTAGGAACCTTC. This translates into CASSYSGTGVGTF.

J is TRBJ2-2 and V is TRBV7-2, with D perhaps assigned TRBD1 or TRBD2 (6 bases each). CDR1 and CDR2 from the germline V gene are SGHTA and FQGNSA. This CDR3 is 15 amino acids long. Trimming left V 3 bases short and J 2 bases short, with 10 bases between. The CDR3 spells CASSFSGANTGELFF. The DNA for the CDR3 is TGTGCCAGCAGCTTCTCGGGGGCTAACACCGGGGAGCTGTTTTTT. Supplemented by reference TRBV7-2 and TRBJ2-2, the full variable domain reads GAGVSQSPSNKVTEKGKDVELRCDPISGHTALYWYRQSLGQGLEFLIYFQGNSAPDKSGLPSDRFSAERTGGSVSTLTIQRTQQEDSAVYLCASSFSGANTGELFFGEGSRLTVL.

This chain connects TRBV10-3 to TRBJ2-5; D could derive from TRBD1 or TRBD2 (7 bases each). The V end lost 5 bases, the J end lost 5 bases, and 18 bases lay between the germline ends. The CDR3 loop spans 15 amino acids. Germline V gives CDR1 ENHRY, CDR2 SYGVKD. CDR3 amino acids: CAISHPGGAGETQYF. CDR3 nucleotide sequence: TGTGCCATCAGTCACCCAGGGGGGGCCGGTGAGACCCAGTACTTC.